Following are 12 T cell receptor beta chains from one sample sequenced in a study of cytomegalovirus exposure and HLA in healthy donors. Profiled with immunoSEQ multiplex PCR; TCRdb holds only in-frame clones, not every one. The sample includes about 65,000 clones, roughly 94% of them seen just once. The sequenced sample was PBMCs. These receptors originate from a woman younger than 30 in good health and CMV-seronegative.

V gene TRBV7-9 combines with J gene TRBJ2-2; the match to TRBD2 covers 11 bases. CDR3 length: 16 residues. Germline-derived CDR1 and CDR2 are SEHNR and FQNEAQ (reference sequence). V lost 5 bases, J lost 5 bases, and 7 bases stayed unmatched. In DNA, the CDR3 is TGTGCCAGCAGCAAAAGTCTAGCGGGGGGAACCGGGGAGCTGTTTTTT. It yields the protein CASSKSLAGGTGELFF.

The chain carries TRBV28 and TRBJ1-5; 9 nucleotides align to TRBD1. Germline V gene sequence: CDR1 MDHEN, CDR2 SYDVKM. This CDR3 is built from 15 residues. V trimming: 3 bases; J trimming: 6 bases; junction bases outside the gene matches: 6. The DNA for the CDR3 is TGTGCCAGCAGTTTGTTTACAGGGGGCTCTCAGCCCCAGCATTTT. This sequence encodes CASSLFTGGSQPQHF. The complete variable domain, with remaining parts taken from reference TRBV28 and TRBJ1-5, reads DVKVTQSSRYLVKRTGEKVFLECVQDMDHENMFWYRQDPGLGLRLIYFSYDVKMKEKGDIPEGYSVSREKKERFSLILESASTNQTSMYLCASSLFTGGSQPQHFGDGTRLSIL.

V gene TRBV4-1 combines with J gene TRBJ2-2; D gene uncertain. Trimming removed 4 bases from V and 6 bases from J, with 9 bases in between. This CDR3 comprises 13 residues. CDR1 and CDR2 (germline): MGHRA, YSYEKL. CDR3 in amino acids: CASSRLGPGELFF. CDR3 nucleotides: TGCGCCAGCAGCCGACTCGGCCCCGGGGAGCTGTTTTTT.

The chain is built from TRBV6-1 and TRBJ2-1; D is possibly TRBD1 (5 bases). The CDR3 loop spans 14 amino acids. In germline, CDR1 is MNHNS, CDR2 SASEGT. The ends were cut back, 8 bases at V and 0 bases at J, with 11 bases in the middle. CDR3 loop: CASRRTSSYNEQFF. CDR3 DNA sequence: TGTGCCAGCCGCCGGACAAGCTCCTACAATGAGCAGTTCTTC.

The chain has TRBV28 and TRBJ1-2, with D perhaps matching TRBD1 (6 bases). This CDR3 comprises 16 residues. Trimming stripped 4 bases from V and 4 bases from J, with 19 bases between. Per the germline V gene, CDR1 is MDHEN and CDR2 is SYDVKM. CDR3 protein: CASSSPIRGSIYGYTF. The CDR3 coding sequence is TGTGCCAGCAGTTCCCCCATCAGGGGCTCCATCTATGGCTACACCTTC.

The V and J genes are TRBV4-1 and TRBJ2-7; D is unclear. Trimming shortened V by 0 bases and J by 2 bases, and 8 bases separated the two germline ends. This CDR3 contains 14 residues. In germline, CDR1 is MGHRA, CDR2 YSYEKL. The CDR3 DNA follows: TGCGCCAGCAGCCAAGAAACAGAAGCCTACGAGCAGTACTTC. As protein: CASSQETEAYEQYF.

The chain joins TRBV6-1 to TRBJ2-7; D not certain. The CDR3 extends over 15 amino acids. The V end lost 2 bases, the J end lost 0 bases, and 11 bases lay between the germline ends. Germline V gene lookup returns CDR1 MNHNS and CDR2 SASEGT. CDR3 coding DNA: TGTGCCAGCAGTGAACGGTCAGGAAGCTCCTACGAGCAGTACTTC. This sequence encodes CASSERSGSSYEQYF.

V and J are TRBV28 and TRBJ1-2; D call uncertain. CDR3 length equals 13 residues. V lost 4 bases, J lost 4 bases, and 10 bases lay in between. Germline V gives CDR1 MDHEN, CDR2 SYDVKM. This chain's CDR3 is CASSSREAYGYTF. In nucleotides, the CDR3 is TGTGCCAGCAGTTCCCGAGAAGCCTATGGCTACACCTTC.

The J gene is TRBJ2-7, the V gene TRBV2; 8 bases map to TRBD1. Trimming at V came to 2 bases and at J to 5 bases, leaving 20 bases not matched to a gene. This CDR3 has 19 residues. Germline loops: CDR1 SNHLY, CDR2 FYNNEI. CDR3 in amino acids: CASSESMGGQARDMDEQYF. Written as DNA, the CDR3 is TGTGCCAGCAGTGAATCAATGGGGGGACAGGCGAGGGATATGGACGAGCAGTACTTC.

The genes are TRBV7-2 and TRBJ2-1; D is possibly TRBD2 (6 bases). The CDR3 totals 14 residues. The V gene lost 4 bases and the J gene lost 4 bases, with 11 bases spanning the gap. Germline-derived CDR1 and CDR2 are SGHTA and FQGNSA. The CDR3 DNA follows: TGTGCCAGCAGCTCCATAGCGGAATACAATGAGCAGTTCTTC. This codes for CASSSIAEYNEQFF.

The rearrangement uses TRBV27 and TRBJ2-2; 15 bases agree with TRBD2. The germline gives CDR1 MNHEY, CDR2 SMNVEV (reference sequence). This CDR3 is 18 amino acids long. The ends lost 5 bases at V and 4 bases at J; junction bases unmatched: 8. DNA of the CDR3: TGTGCCAGCAGTGATCCTGGGACTAGCGGGAGGCCCACCGGGGAGCTGTTTTTT. The encoded protein is CASSDPGTSGRPTGELFF.

The V gene is TRBV28, the J gene TRBJ1-2; D may be TRBD1 (6 bases). The V and J ends lost 6 bases and 4 bases respectively, with 12 bases between them. Germline V gives CDR1 MDHEN, CDR2 SYDVKM. This CDR3 has 13 amino acids. CDR3 nucleotides: TGTGCCAGCAGGGCAGGGGAGATCTATGGCTACACCTTC. It codes for CASRAGEIYGYTF.